This TCR beta chain stems from a study of shared clonotypes between healthy human individuals. Regarding this clone: Other DNA sequences from this sample encode an identical CDR3 as well.

The data were produced by immunoSEQ multiplex PCR, yet TCRdb's version contains in-frame clones alone and is incomplete. The sample has about half a million clones; around 79% are singletons. Germline CDR1 and CDR2: SEHNR and FQNEAQ (reference sequence). The CDR3 loop spans 15 amino acids. V lost 1 base and J lost 0; bases outside the gene matches: 3. V usage is TRBV7-9 and J usage is TRBJ2-7, with TRBD2 matching over 7 bases. This TCR came from a woman aged 40-49 years in good health. Some clones in this sample may be carry-over from other donors' samples. The source material was PBMCs. CDR3 sequence reads: CASSLVSSGSYEQYF. The CDR3 DNA reads as TGTGCCAGCAGCTTAGTTTCTAGCGGCTCCTACGAGCAGTACTTC.